A selection of T cell receptor beta chains follows, all from one sample in a study of blood T cells in healthy people across ages. TCRdb used MiXCR to reprocess the 5' RACE reads, holding one entry per CDR3 protein. The sample yields about 640,000 distinct CDR3 sequences, roughly 58% seen once. Sequenced material: blood. The source is a man aged 55 to 70 in good health. Both conserved end residues are part of each CDR3. D genes are given only for firm matches. The size entry is marked missing in some rows and otherwise reads once, few, many or a size class.

few | TRBD1 | TRBJ2-5 | TRBV7-2 | CASSSDRGRETQYF | TGTGCCAGCAGCTCTGACAGGGGGCGAGAGACCCAGTACTTC
NA | NA | TRBJ1-2 | TRBV10-3 | CAISEATSGYTF | TGTGCCATCAGTGAGGCGACGAGCGGCTACACCTTC
NA | TRBD2 | TRBJ2-1 | TRBV6-2/TRBV6-3 | CASSYQSGGADEQFF | TGTGCCAGCAGTTACCAAAGCGGGGGGGCCGATGAGCAGTTCTTC
NA | TRBD1 | TRBJ1-2 | TRBV5-1 | CASRLGTGSNYGYTF | TGCGCCAGCAGATTGGGGACAGGTAGTAACTATGGCTACACCTTC
NA | TRBD1 | TRBJ2-7 | TRBV19 | CASSIDRVRSYEQYF | TGTGCCAGTAGTATTGACAGGGTACGATCCTACGAGCAGTACTTC
NA | NA | TRBJ2-3 | TRBV20-1 | CSARGLFVPTDTQYF | TGCAGTGCTAGAGGGTTGTTTGTGCCCACAGATACGCAGTATTTT
many | NA | TRBJ2-5 | TRBV5-1 | CASSLGSRETQYF | TGCGCCAGCAGCTTAGGTAGCAGAGAGACCCAGTACTTC
NA | NA | TRBJ2-1 | TRBV20-1 | CSAYEQFF | TGCAGTGCTTATGAGCAGTTCTTC
NA | TRBD1 | TRBJ2-7 | TRBV12-3/TRBV12-4 | CASSTGTGGYF | TGTGCCAGCAGTACTGGGACAGGGGGGTACTTC
many | TRBD1 | TRBJ1-1 | TRBV15 | CATSRGRGQENTEAFF | TGTGCCACCAGCAGAGGAAGGGGGCAGGAGAACACTGAAGCTTTCTTT
NA | TRBD1 | TRBJ2-5 | TRBV5-4 | CASSFDYRGETQYF | TGTGCCAGCAGCTTTGATTACAGGGGGGAGACCCAGTACTTC
NA | NA | TRBJ2-3 | TRBV9 | CGSSVGPRGTDTQYF | TGTGGCAGCAGCGTGGGACCCCGAGGGACAGATACGCAGTATTTT
NA | TRBD1 | TRBJ2-5 | TRBV5-4 | CASSLRDRSQETQYF | TGTGCCAGCAGCTTGCGGGACAGGTCACAAGAGACCCAGTACTTC
NA | NA | TRBJ1-2 | TRBV18 | CASSPGAAANYGYTF | TGTGCCAGCTCACCCGGGGCGGCAGCTAACTATGGCTACACCTTC
NA | NA | TRBJ2-1 | TRBV18 | CASSPPSSRRWEQFF | TGTGCCAGCTCACCACCAAGTAGTAGAAGATGGGAGCAGTTCTTC
few | TRBD1 | TRBJ2-1 | TRBV9 | CASSVGTGGTYNEQFF | TGTGCCAGCAGCGTAGGGACAGGGGGAACCTACAATGAGCAGTTCTTC
once | NA | TRBJ2-1 | TRBV5-6 | CASSLGEYEQFF | TGTGCCAGCAGCTTGGGGGAATACGAGCAGTTCTTC
NA | NA | TRBJ2-7 | TRBV7-9 | CASSTQWTATYEQYF | TGTGCCAGCAGCACCCAGTGGACAGCCACCTACGAGCAGTACTTC
NA | TRBD1 | TRBJ2-1 | TRBV29-1 | CSVEGWAGGNEQFF | TGCAGCGTTGAAGGGTGGGCAGGGGGCAATGAGCAGTTCTTC